The 9 T cell receptor beta chains given below trace back to one sample, sequenced in a study of OX40 agonist ivuxolimab in advanced cancers. Assay: immunoSEQ multiplex PCR; the TCRdb copy retains only in-frame clones and omits some. The sample lists 60,000 to 85,000 clones, under 90% occurring once. The sequences come from CD4+ or CD8+ T cells sorted from blood, collected in a trial of the OX40 agonist ivuxolimab. All receptors derive from an adult with an advanced solid tumor such as melanoma, head and neck, liver or kidney cancer.

The chain combines TRBV6-1 with TRBJ2-2; D may match TRBD1 or TRBD2 (5 bases each). The V gene lost 1 base and the J gene lost 6 bases, with 18 bases spanning the gap. Germline-derived CDR1 and CDR2 are MNHNS and SASEGT. The CDR3 contains 17 residues. The CDR3 DNA reads as TGTGCCAGCAGTGAAGGATTGTGGGACCTAAGGTCCGGGGAGCTGTTTTTT. This sequence encodes CASSEGLWDLRSGELFF.

The chain couples TRBV30 to TRBJ1-2, with 8 bases aligning to TRBD1. CDR3 length: 14 residues. CDR1 and CDR2 from the germline V gene are GTSNPN and SVGIG (reference sequence). V trimming: 2 bases; J trimming: 5 bases; junction bases outside the gene matches: 7. The CDR3 DNA reads as TGTGCCTGGAGTTCAGGGGGCACTTTTTATGGCTACACCTTC. The encoded protein is CAWSSGGTFYGYTF.

The V gene is TRBV6-1, the J gene TRBJ1-1, with 9 bases aligning to TRBD1. With 6 bases clipped from V and 6 bases from J, the junction kept 8 bases outside the gene matches. Germline lookup yields CDR1 MNHNS and CDR2 SASEGT. The CDR3 is 14 residues long. DNA for the CDR3: TGTGCCAGCAGCGCACAGGGGGCGGTGTCTGAAGCTTTCTTT. The encoded protein is CASSAQGAVSEAFF.

The CDR3 DNA reads as TGTGCCAGCAGCGTAGGAGGAGGGGGCACAGATACGCAGTATTTT. Translation gives CASSVGGGGTDTQYF. The chain combines TRBV9 with TRBJ2-3, with a possible D match to TRBD2 (6 bases). V was clipped by 0 bases and J by 1 base, with 9 bases between them. The CDR3 length is 15 residues. CDR1 and CDR2 (germline): SGDLS, YYNGEE.

V gene TRBV7-9 combines with J gene TRBJ2-7; 7 bases align to TRBD1. The germline V gene has CDR1 SEHNR and CDR2 FQNEAQ (reference sequence). The V gene end was trimmed by 5 bases and the J gene end by 0 bases; junction bases not matched to a gene: 4. This CDR3 spans 14 amino acids. CDR3 region: CASSRGQSSYEQYF. CDR3 nucleotides: TGTGCCAGCAGCCGGGGACAGAGCTCCTACGAGCAGTACTTC.

Regarding this clone: A read error may produce the germline difference seen at one junction end. The V and J genes are TRBV28 and TRBJ2-7; D unclear. Germline V CDR1 and CDR2: MDHEN, SYDVKM. This CDR3 is 12 amino acids long. The CDR3 nucleotides are TGTGCCAGCAGTATATACTCCAACGAGCAGTACTTC. Translated: CASSIYSNEQYF.

In DNA, the CDR3 is TGTGCCAGCAGTTACTGGGACAAGAACAATGAGCAGTTCTTC. The encoded protein is CASSYWDKNNEQFF. This chain uses TRBV6-5 with TRBJ2-1, with a possible D match to TRBD1 (6 bases). Germline loops: CDR1 MNHEY, CDR2 SVGAGI. There are 14 residues in the CDR3. Trimming left V 1 base short and J 5 bases short, with 9 bases between.

This clone was recorded once. This rearrangement joins TRBV21-1 to TRBJ2-7; whether TRBD1, the table's D call, matches the DNA was not checked. TRBV21-1 is reported as a pseudogene. This CDR3 spans 16 amino acids. CDR3 in amino acids: CASSKEHRGVSYEQYF. Written as DNA, the CDR3 is TGTGCCAGCAGCAAAGAGCACAGGGGCGTTTCCTACGAGCAGTACTTC.

The genes are TRBV7-9 and TRBJ2-3; 8 positions match TRBD2. Trimming at V came to 3 bases and at J to 2 bases, leaving 1 base not matched to a gene. The CDR3 length is 14 residues. Germline V gene lookup returns CDR1 SEHNR and CDR2 FQNEAQ (reference sequence). The DNA of the CDR3 is TGTGCCAGCAGCTTCGGGGGGGACACAGATACGCAGTATTTT. Encoded protein: CASSFGGDTDTQYF.